These 8 T cell receptor beta chains came from one sample sequenced in a study of blood T cell repertoires in COVID-19. Assay: immunoSEQ multiplex PCR; the TCRdb copy retains only in-frame clones and omits some. The table lists roughly 100,000 clones, 89% of them singletons. The specimen sequenced was peripheral blood. The receptors here all came from a woman older than 75 with active COVID-19.

The rearrangement links TRBV5-1 to TRBJ1-2; maybe TRBD1 (6 bases). With 0 bases removed from V and 8 bases from J, the gap between germline ends came to 17 bases. This CDR3 comprises 15 residues. The germline gives CDR1 SGHRS, CDR2 YFSETQ. CDR3 DNA sequence: TGCGCCAGCAGCTTGGGGTCAGGGGCCCTCGGGGGCTACACCTTC. Translating gives CASSLGSGALGGYTF.

The V call is TRBV15, the J call TRBJ2-2, with 7 bases that match TRBD2. Per the germline V gene, CDR1 is LNHNV and CDR2 is YYDKDF (reference sequence). The V gene end was trimmed by 8 bases and the J gene end by 3 bases; junction bases not matched to a gene: 15. This CDR3 contains 17 residues. The CDR3 region is CATEGRGSIMDTGELFF. The CDR3 DNA is TGTGCCACCGAGGGGAGGGGAAGTATCATGGACACCGGGGAGCTGTTTTTT.

V gene TRBV6-6 combines with J gene TRBJ1-2; perhaps TRBD1 as D (5 bases). Trimming pared 5 bases from V and 4 bases from J, leaving 17 bases between. The germline CDR1 and CDR2 sequences are MNHNY and SVGAGI (reference sequence). This CDR3 contains 15 residues. CDR3 in amino acids: CASSDSGAPSYGYTF. In DNA form, the CDR3 reads TGTGCCAGCAGTGACAGCGGGGCACCCTCCTATGGCTACACCTTC.

This sequence joins TRBV7-3 and TRBJ2-5; TRBD1 aligns across 8 bases. J lost 2 bases, V lost 4 bases, and 6 bases had no gene match. The CDR3 loop spans 15 amino acids. Germline V lookup: CDR1 SGHTA, CDR2 FQGTGA. The CDR3 bases are TGTGCCAGCAGCTCCCGCAGGGGGCTTCAAGAGACCCAGTACTTC. This gives the protein CASSSRRGLQETQYF.

CDR3 protein: CASSIQAQETQYF. For the CDR3, the DNA is TGTGCCAGTAGTATTCAGGCCCAAGAGACCCAGTACTTC. V is TRBV19 and J is TRBJ2-5; D is ambiguous. The length of the CDR3 is 13 residues. The V and J ends lost 3 bases and 1 base respectively, with 6 bases between them. The germline V gene has CDR1 LNHDA and CDR2 SQIVND (reference sequence).

The chain links TRBV7-3 to TRBJ2-1; tentatively, D is TRBD2 (6 bases). Germline CDR1 reads SGHTA; CDR2 reads FQGTGA. The CDR3 has 14 amino acids. V was pared by 5 bases and J by 7 bases, with 15 bases between. CDR3 protein: CASSPGGPLNEQFF. CDR3 sequence (DNA): TGTGCCAGCAGCCCCGGAGGGCCCTTGAATGAGCAGTTCTTC.

The chain joins TRBV6-2 or TRBV6-3 to TRBJ2-3, with D possibly TRBD2 on 6 matching bases. V was shortened by 0 bases and J by 4 bases, with 8 bases between the two germline ends. Germline V gene data show CDR1 as MNHEY and CDR2 as SVGEGT. The CDR3 spans 14 residues. CDR3 bases: TGTGCCAGCAGTTACTCGTCTAGCGCAGATACGCAGTATTTT. Its protein product is CASSYSSSADTQYF.

The rearrangement joins TRBV4-2 to TRBJ2-4; 8 bases are shared with TRBD2. Germline V CDR1 and CDR2: LGHNA, YNFKEQ. The CDR3 runs to 17 residues. After removal of 4 bases from V and 11 bases from J, the junction contained 19 bases not matched to a gene. The CDR3 loop is CASSPRILRGTSSVQYF. CDR3 nucleotide sequence: TGTGCCAGCAGCCCCCGAATCCTACGAGGGACTAGTTCGGTTCAGTACTTC.